This T cell receptor (beta chain) was recorded in a study of a mutant IDH1 vaccine in newly diagnosed glioma. Clones were read by immunoSEQ multiplex PCR, and TCRdb kept only the in-frame ones, dropping some. The sample shows under 40,000 clones, about 80% of them seen only once. The CDR3 runs 14 residues. The germline V and J ends were trimmed by 3 bases and 3 bases, with 9 bases remaining between them. CDR1 SGHVS and CDR2 FNYEAQ come from the germline V gene. Regarding time point: week 35, safety follow-up. Doses comprised 300 ug of mutant IDH1 20-mer peptide each, plus topical imiquimod. Of note for this clone: The antigen is not known.

V gene TRBV7-6 combines with J gene TRBJ1-5; possibly TRBD1 for D (5 bases). The starting material was PBMCs, obtained from a glioma patient whose treatment included an IDH1 peptide vaccine. The origin of this receptor is a woman aged 40 to 50 with glioma. CDR3 bases: TGTGCCAGCAGCTTCGGGGGACTCAATCAGCCCCAGCATTTT. This codes for CASSFGGLNQPQHF.